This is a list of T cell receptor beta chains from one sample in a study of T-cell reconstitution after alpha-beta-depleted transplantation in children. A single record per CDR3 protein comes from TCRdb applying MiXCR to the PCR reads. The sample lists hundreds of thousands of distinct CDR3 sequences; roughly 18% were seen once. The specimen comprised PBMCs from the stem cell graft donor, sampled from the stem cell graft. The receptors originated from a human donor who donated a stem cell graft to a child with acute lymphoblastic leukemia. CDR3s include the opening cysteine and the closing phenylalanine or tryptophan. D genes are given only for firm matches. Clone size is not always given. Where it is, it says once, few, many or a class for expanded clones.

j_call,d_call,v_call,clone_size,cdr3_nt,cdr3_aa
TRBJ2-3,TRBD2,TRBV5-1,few,TGCGCCAGCAGCCCCTGGACTAGCGGGACCACAGATACGCAGTATTTT,CASSPWTSGTTDTQYF
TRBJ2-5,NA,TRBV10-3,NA,TGTGCCATCAGTTCGTGGGGGCAAGAGACCCAGTACTTC,CAISSWGQETQYF
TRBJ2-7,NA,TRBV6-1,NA,TGTGCCAGCATCGCGGACTGGGCTCGGGGTGAGCAGTACTTC,CASIADWARGEQYF
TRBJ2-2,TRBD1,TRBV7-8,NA,TGTGCCAGCAGCAAAAGACAGGGGCTAACCACCGGGGAGCTGTTTTTT,CASSKRQGLTTGELFF
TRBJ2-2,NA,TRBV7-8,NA,TGTGCCAGCAGCTTGGAGGGACCCCTTAGTCCCGGGGAGCTGTTTTTT,CASSLEGPLSPGELFF
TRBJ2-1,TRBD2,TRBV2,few,TGTGCCAGCAGTGAATGGACTAGCGGGACCAATGAGCAGTTCTTC,CASSEWTSGTNEQFF
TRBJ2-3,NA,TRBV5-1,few,TGCGCCAGCAGCTTTACGGCCGTGGGGACCCACACAGATACGCAGTATTTT,CASSFTAVGTHTDTQYF
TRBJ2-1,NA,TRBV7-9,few,TGTGCCAGCAGCTCGGGTTTTTTTGGGGATGAGCAGTTCTTC,CASSSGFFGDEQFF
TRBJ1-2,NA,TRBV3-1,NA,TGTGCCAGCAGCCAAGATGTAGGGCCTTCTAACTATGGCTACACCTTC,CASSQDVGPSNYGYTF
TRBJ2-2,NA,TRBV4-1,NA,TGCGCCAGCAGCCAAGGGCCCAGAGGCCCCGGGGAGCTGTTTTTT,CASSQGPRGPGELFF
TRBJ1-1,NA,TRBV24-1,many,TGTGCCACCAGTGACCGGAACACTGAAGCTTTCTTT,CATSDRNTEAFF
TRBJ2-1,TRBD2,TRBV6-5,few,TGTGCCAGCAGTTCCCACATGACTAGCGGGAGGAAGGGTGAGCAGTTCTTC,CASSSHMTSGRKGEQFF
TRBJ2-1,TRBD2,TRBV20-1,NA,TGCAGTGCTCATAGCGGGAGGAACGAGCAGTTCTTC,CSAHSGRNEQFF
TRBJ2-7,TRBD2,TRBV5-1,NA,TGCGCCAGCAGCTTGTTCGGGGGGGGCCACGAGCAGTACTTC,CASSLFGGGHEQYF
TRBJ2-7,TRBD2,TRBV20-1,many,TGCAGTGCTGGCAGGACTAGAAGCATCCACGAGCAGTACTTC,CSAGRTRSIHEQYF
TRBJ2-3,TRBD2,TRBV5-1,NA,TGCGCCAGCAGCTTGGTTGTGGGGGGGACAGATACGCAGTATTTT,CASSLVVGGTDTQYF
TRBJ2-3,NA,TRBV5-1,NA,TGCGCCAGCAGCCCGGGACCCCGGCCAGATACGCAGTATTTT,CASSPGPRPDTQYF
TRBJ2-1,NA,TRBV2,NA,TGTGCCAGCAGAGGTGGACTGCACAATGAGCAGTTCTTC,CASRGGLHNEQFF
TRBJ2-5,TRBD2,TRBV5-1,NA,TGCGCCAGCAGCCCCGGGACTAGCAAAGAGACCCAGTACTTC,CASSPGTSKETQYF
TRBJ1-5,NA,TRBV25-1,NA,TGTGCCAGCAGCCCCGGGTTTGGGGGCCTTCAGCCCCAGCATTTT,CASSPGFGGLQPQHF
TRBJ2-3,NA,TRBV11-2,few,TGTGCCAGCAGCTTAGCCGCCGCAGATACGCAGTATTTT,CASSLAAADTQYF
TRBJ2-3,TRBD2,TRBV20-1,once,TGCAGTGCTAGACCCCCCAGGGCTAGCGGGAGGGCCACACACACAGATACGCAGTATTTT,CSARPPRASGRATHTDTQYF
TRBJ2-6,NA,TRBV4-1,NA,TGCGCCAGCAGCCAAGGGCCCCTCTCTGGGGCCAACGTCCTGACTTTC,CASSQGPLSGANVLTF
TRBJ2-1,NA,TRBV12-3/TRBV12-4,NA,TGTGCCAGCAGGGGGGGTGGGACAGAGCAGTTCTTC,CASRGGGTEQFF
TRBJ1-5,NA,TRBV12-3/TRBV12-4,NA,TGTGCCAGCAGTTTGGATGGCAATCGGCCCCAGCATTTT,CASSLDGNRPQHF
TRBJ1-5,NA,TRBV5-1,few,TGCGCCAGCAGCTCGGACGGACGTAGTGCCCAGCATTTT,CASSSDGRSAQHF
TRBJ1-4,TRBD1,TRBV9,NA,TGTGCCAGCAGCGAGACAGGGTTAGATGAAAAACTGTTTTTT,CASSETGLDEKLFF
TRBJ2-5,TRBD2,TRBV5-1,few,TGCGCCAGCAGCTCCTCAAAGACTAGCGGGAGAGAGACCCAGTACTTC,CASSSSKTSGRETQYF
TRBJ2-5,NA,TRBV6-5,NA,TGTGCCAGCAGTTACCCTACGAGAAGATCCGGGAACCGGGGAGAGACCCAGTACTTC,CASSYPTRRSGNRGETQYF
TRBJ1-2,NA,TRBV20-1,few,TGCAGTATCCCAGGGGTTAGCTATGGCTACACCTTC,CSIPGVSYGYTF
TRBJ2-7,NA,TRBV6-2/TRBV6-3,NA,TGTGCCAGCAGTGGACACCTTACTACGGATTACGAGCAGTACTTC,CASSGHLTTDYEQYF
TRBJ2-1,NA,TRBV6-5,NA,TGTGCCAGCACGTTACGGCAGGCGTACAATGAGCAGTTCTTC,CASTLRQAYNEQFF
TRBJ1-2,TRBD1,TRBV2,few,TGTGCCAGCAGTGAAGCGGGACAGGGGGCGAACTATGGCTACACCTTC,CASSEAGQGANYGYTF
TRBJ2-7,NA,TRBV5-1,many,TGCGCCAGCAGCTGGACAGTTTCCTACGAGCAGTACTTC,CASSWTVSYEQYF
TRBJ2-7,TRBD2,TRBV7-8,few,TGTGCCAGCAGCAACGCCAAAGAAATAACCCGGGACTATTCCTACGAGCAGTACTTC,CASSNAKEITRDYSYEQYF